A selection of T cell receptor beta chains follows, all from one sample in a study of siplizumab effects on memory and regulatory T cells. Using immunoSEQ multiplex PCR, the repertoire was profiled, and TCRdb retains in-frame clones only, with some absent. The sample contains tens of thousands of clones, roughly 87% of which appear only once. The sample was Tregs sorted from blood. The receptors derive from a human donor in good health. CDR3s include the opening cysteine and the closing phenylalanine or tryptophan. The D gene is left open where the match is weak. Rows may omit the clone size; those that give it use once, few, many or a size class.

TRBJ2-1 | TRBV10-1 | - | - | CASSLPIGRFF | TGCGCCAGCAGTCTTCCCATAGGCCGGTTCTTC
TRBJ1-5 | TRBV6-6 | - | TRBD1 | CASRGQQEQPQHF | TGTGCCAGCAGGGGACAGCAGGAACAGCCCCAGCATTTT
TRBJ2-1 | TRBV5-3 | - | TRBD2 | CARSWPPSGFPYNEQFF | TGTGCCAGAAGCTGGCCACCTAGCGGGTTCCCCTACAATGAGCAGTTCTTC
TRBJ2-2 | TRBV15 | few | TRBD1 | CATSRPTGTGELFF | TGTGCCACCAGCAGGCCGACAGGGACCGGGGAGCTGTTTTTT
TRBJ2-1 | TRBV18 | - | TRBD1 | CASSPRTGGLNEQFF | TGTGCCAGCTCACCTCGGACAGGGGGCTTGAATGAGCAGTTCTTC
TRBJ1-1 | TRBV14 | - | - | CASSQGNLRDRNTEAFF | TGTGCCAGCAGCCAAGGAAACCTCAGGGATAGAAACACTGAAGCTTTCTTT
TRBJ1-3 | TRBV19 | few | - | CASSGRADTTFTGNTIYF | TGTGCCAGTAGTGGGAGGGCGGACACCACCTTCACTGGAAACACCATATATTTT
TRBJ1-4 | TRBV6-1 | few | - | CASSDRGTALEKLFF | TGTGCCAGCAGTGACCGGGGGACCGCGCTCGAAAAACTGTTTTTT
TRBJ1-1 | TRBV4-3 | - | - | CASSQDLSGYTEAFF | TGCGCCAGCAGCCAAGATCTTTCCGGGTACACTGAAGCTTTCTTT
TRBJ2-2 | TRBV10-1 | - | - | CASSGYTGELFF | TGCGCCAGCAGCGGGTACACCGGGGAGCTGTTTTTT
TRBJ1-1 | TRBV4-3 | - | - | CASSPSGSNTEAFF | TGCGCCAGCAGCCCCTCCGGATCGAACACTGAAGCTTTCTTT
TRBJ1-1 | TRBV27 | once | - | CASSRRNTEAFF | TGTGCCAGCAGCCGGAGGAACACTGAAGCTTTCTTT
TRBJ2-7 | TRBV5-3 | - | - | CARSLGAGARYEQYF | TGTGCCAGAAGCTTGGGAGCAGGGGCTAGGTACGAGCAGTACTTC
TRBJ2-1 | TRBV7-9 | few | - | CAASYRGVNEQFF | TGTGCCGCGTCCTATCGCGGAGTGAATGAGCAGTTCTTC
TRBJ1-1 | TRBV28 | - | - | CASSLGGGGRGPEAFF | TGTGCCAGCAGTTTGGGGGGAGGGGGGCGTGGTCCTGAAGCTTTCTTT
TRBJ2-1 | TRBV7-6 | once | - | CASSPPGGGPYNEQFF | TGTGCCAGCAGCCCTCCCGGCGGTGGCCCCTACAATGAGCAGTTCTTC
TRBJ1-4 | TRBV9 | - | - | CASSAYSGTGNEKLFF | TGTGCCAGCAGCGCTTATTCCGGGACGGGTAATGAAAAACTGTTTTTT
TRBJ2-1 | TRBV10-3 | - | - | CAISEPLGAGVLNEQFF | TGTGCCATCAGTGAGCCCTTGGGGGCGGGGGTATTGAATGAGCAGTTCTTC
TRBJ1-2 | TRBV7-9 | - | - | CASVKLPINLEYGYTF | TGTGCCAGCGTTAAGCTACCCATCAACCTTGAGTATGGCTACACCTTC
TRBJ1-1 | TRBV5-5 | - | - | CASSLAFVAWNTEAFF | TGTGCCAGCAGCTTGGCCTTTGTGGCCTGGAACACTGAAGCTTTCTTT
TRBJ1-2 | TRBV27 | - | - | CASSLNYGPNYGYTF | TGTGCCAGCAGTTTGAATTACGGGCCTAACTATGGCTACACCTTC
TRBJ1-2 | TRBV4-3 | - | - | CASARDTNYGYTF | TGCGCCAGCGCCAGGGACACTAACTATGGCTACACCTTC
TRBJ2-3 | TRBV6-6 | - | - | CASSPWGATTDTQYF | TGTGCCAGCAGTCCCTGGGGGGCCACCACAGATACGCAGTATTTT
TRBJ2-7 | TRBV7-6 | - | - | CASSIQGSSYEQYF | TGTGCCAGCAGCATCCAGGGGAGCTCCTACGAGCAGTACTTC
TRBJ1-1 | TRBV7-9 | - | - | CASSPTRDMNTEAFF | TGTGCCAGCAGCCCCACCAGGGACATGAACACTGAAGCTTTCTTT
TRBJ1-5 | TRBV7-9 | - | - | CASSLTFGGNSNQPQHF | TGTGCCAGCAGCTTGACTTTTGGGGGGAATAGCAATCAGCCCCAGCATTTT
TRBJ2-1 | TRBV15 | - | - | CATSQGQLRGQFF | TGTGCCACCAGCCAAGGACAGCTCAGGGGGCAGTTCTTC